The sequence of this T cell receptor (beta chain) was determined in a study of T cells in women clearing cervical HPV infection. Profiled with immunoSEQ multiplex PCR; TCRdb holds only in-frame clones, not every one. The sample includes about 17,000 clones. As regards this clone: The read comes to an end 3 residues before the CDR3 does, leaving the germline J gene to fill in the end.

The CDR3 contains 13 residues. V lost 3 bases and J lost 1, with 6 bases in between. The germline CDR1 and CDR2 sequences are LNHDA and SQIVND (reference sequence). The chain has TRBV19 and TRBJ1-1; D uncertain. Input material: blood buffy coat. The receptor's source is a woman aged 18 to 75 with a cervical HPV16 infection that either progressed to CIN3+ or cleared (not recorded which). The CDR3 loop is CASSIEANTEAFF. The CDR3 bases that were read are TGTGCCAGTAGTATCGAAGCGAACACTGAA.